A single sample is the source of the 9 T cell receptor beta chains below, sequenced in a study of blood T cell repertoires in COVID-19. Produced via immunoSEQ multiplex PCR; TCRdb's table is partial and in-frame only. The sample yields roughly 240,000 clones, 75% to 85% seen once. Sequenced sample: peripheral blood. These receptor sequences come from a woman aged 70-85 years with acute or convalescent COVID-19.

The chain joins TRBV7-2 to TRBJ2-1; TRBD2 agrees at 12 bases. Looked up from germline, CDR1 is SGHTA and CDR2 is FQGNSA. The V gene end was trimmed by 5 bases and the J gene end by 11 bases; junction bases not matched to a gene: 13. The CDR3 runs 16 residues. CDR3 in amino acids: CASSPSSGGATGKQFF. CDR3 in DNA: TGTGCCAGCAGCCCCTCTAGCGGGGGGGCCACTGGTAAGCAGTTCTTC.

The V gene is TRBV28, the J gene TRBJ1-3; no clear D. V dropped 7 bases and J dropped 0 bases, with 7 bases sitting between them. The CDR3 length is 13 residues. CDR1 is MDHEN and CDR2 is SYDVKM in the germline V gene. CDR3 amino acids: CASIPISGNTIYF. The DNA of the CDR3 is TGTGCCAGCATCCCAATCTCTGGAAACACCATATATTTT.

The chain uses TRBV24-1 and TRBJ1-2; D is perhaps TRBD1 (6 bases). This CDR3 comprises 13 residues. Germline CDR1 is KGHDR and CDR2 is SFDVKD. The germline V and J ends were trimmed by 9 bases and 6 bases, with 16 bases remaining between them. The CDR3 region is CATSDRRWDGYTF. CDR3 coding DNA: TGTGCCACCTCCGACAGGCGTTGGGATGGCTACACCTTC.

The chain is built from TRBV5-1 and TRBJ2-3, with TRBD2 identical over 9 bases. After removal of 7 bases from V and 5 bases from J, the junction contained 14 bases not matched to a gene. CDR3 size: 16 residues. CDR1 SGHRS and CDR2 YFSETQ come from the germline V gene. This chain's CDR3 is CASRGGSGGMRDTQYF. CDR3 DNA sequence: TGCGCCAGCCGCGGCGGTAGCGGGGGTATGAGAGATACGCAGTATTTT.

The CDR3 region has the DNA TGTGCCAGCAGCCCATGGGGGGGGACCACAGATACGCAGTATTTT. The encoded protein is CASSPWGGTTDTQYF. The chain recombines TRBV3-1 (or the pseudogene TRBV3-2) with TRBJ2-3, with 7 bases lining up with TRBD2. V trimming: 4 bases; J trimming: 2 bases; junction bases outside the gene matches: 6. The CDR3 loop spans 15 amino acids. In germline, CDR1 is LGHDT, CDR2 YNNKEL (reference sequence).

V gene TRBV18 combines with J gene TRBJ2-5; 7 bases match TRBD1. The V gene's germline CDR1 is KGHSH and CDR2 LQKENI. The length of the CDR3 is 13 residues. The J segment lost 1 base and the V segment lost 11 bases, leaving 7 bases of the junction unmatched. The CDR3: CAAQTGAQETQYF. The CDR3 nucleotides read TGTGCCGCTCAAACAGGGGCCCAAGAGACCCAGTACTTC.

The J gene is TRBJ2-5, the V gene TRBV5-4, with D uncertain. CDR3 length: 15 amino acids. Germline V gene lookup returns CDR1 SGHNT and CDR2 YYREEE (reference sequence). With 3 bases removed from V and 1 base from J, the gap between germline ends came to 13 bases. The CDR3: CASSSVERAQETQYF. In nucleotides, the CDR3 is TGTGCCAGCAGCTCCGTCGAGCGAGCCCAAGAGACCCAGTACTTC.

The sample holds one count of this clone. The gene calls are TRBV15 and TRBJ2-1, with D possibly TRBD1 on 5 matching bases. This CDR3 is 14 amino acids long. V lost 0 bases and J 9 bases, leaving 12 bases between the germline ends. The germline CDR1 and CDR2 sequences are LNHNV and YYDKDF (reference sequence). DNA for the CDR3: TGTGCCACCAGCAGAGAGCGTACAGGTGGTGAGCAGTTCTTC. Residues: CATSRERTGGEQFF.

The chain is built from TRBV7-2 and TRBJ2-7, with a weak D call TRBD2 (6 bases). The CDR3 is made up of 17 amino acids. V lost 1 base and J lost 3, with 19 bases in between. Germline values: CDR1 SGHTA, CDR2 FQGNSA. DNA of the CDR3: TGTGCCAGCAGCTTAGAGCACGGATTAATGCGGGGCTACGAGCAGTACTTC. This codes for CASSLEHGLMRGYEQYF.